The text below deals with one T cell receptor (beta chain). These data come from a study of blood T cell repertoires in COVID-19. The table came from immunoSEQ multiplex PCR; TCRdb's copy has only in-frame clones and leaves some out. The sample holds around 130,000 clones, around 87% seen once. Losses at the gene ends were 5 bases for V and 5 bases for J; bases not matched to a gene: 3. The CDR3 is made up of 13 amino acids. The germline CDR1 and CDR2 sequences are KGHSH and LQKENI. The source is a man aged 65 to 85 with active COVID-19. The sequenced sample was peripheral blood. The V call is TRBV18, the J call TRBJ2-1, with TRBD1 matching over 7 bases. The CDR3 DNA reads TGTGCCAGCTCAACCGGGACAGACAATGAGCAGTTCTTC. Translation gives CASSTGTDNEQFF.